This T cell receptor (beta chain) was documented in a study of blood T cell repertoires in COVID-19. Study-level background: T cells, B-cell-depleted T cells, or PBMCs supplied cDNA or gDNA.

Sequencing used immunoSEQ multiplex PCR; TCRdb keeps in-frame clones, though not all of them. In the table there are around 200,000 clones, approximately 83% of which are singletons. This CDR3 has 18 residues. Germline CDR1 MNHNY, CDR2 SVGAGI (reference sequence). V was pared by 5 bases and J by 4 bases, with 10 bases of the junction left unmatched. The receptor was derived from a human donor with active or convalescent COVID-19. The donor label of this sample is uncertain. The sequenced material came from peripheral blood. The genes are TRBV6-6 and TRBJ2-2; 13 nucleotides match TRBD2. The CDR3 DNA follows: TGTGCCAGCAGTCCCCTCGGGACTAGCGGGACGGGCACCGGGGAGCTGTTTTTT. Translating gives CASSPLGTSGTGTGELFF.